This T cell receptor (beta chain) was profiled in a study of T cells after yellow fever vaccination. TCRdb passed the 5' RACE reads through MiXCR, listing each CDR3 protein once. The sample includes hundreds of thousands of distinct CDR3 sequences, over 15% seen only once; the top ten take 15% to 20%. This sequence originates from a man younger than 30 who received the YFV17D yellow fever vaccine. This specimen was PBMCs, taken before the yellow fever booster vaccination.

In nucleotides, the CDR3 is TGTGCCAGCAGTGAGATGACAGGGGCGAACACTGAAGCTTTCTTT. Protein: CASSEMTGANTEAFF. The chain carries TRBV6-1 and TRBJ1-1, with 8 positions matching TRBD1. CDR1 MNHNS and CDR2 SASEGT come from the germline V gene. The CDR3 has 15 amino acids. V lost 3 bases to trimming and J lost 1 base; unmatched junction nucleotides: 4.